The 18 T cell receptor beta chains presented below share a single source sample, sequenced in a study of T cell repertoires in cytomegalovirus infection. TCRdb independently ran MiXCR on the reads; one entry per CDR3 protein. The repertoire holds 150,000 or so distinct CDR3 sequences, with roughly 18% as singletons. Sequencing was performed on CD8+ T cells from PBMCs. These receptors all stem from a human donor in good health (CMV status not recorded). Some clones in this sample may be carry-over from other donors' samples.

The sample holds a few counts of this clonotype. This may stem from a read error, because a much larger clone lies one nucleotide away. The gene calls are TRBV29-1 and TRBJ2-5, with 8 bases identical to TRBD2. V lost 4 bases and J lost 3; bases outside the gene matches: 7. CDR1 is SQVTM and CDR2 is ANQGSEA in the germline V gene. The CDR3 has 14 amino acids. The CDR3 here is CSVAGLVGEETQYF. CDR3 DNA sequence: TGCAGCGTTGCGGGACTAGTGGGGGAAGAGACCCAGTACTTC.

The chain links TRBV29-1 to TRBJ2-3; D is ambiguous. Per germline, CDR1 SQVTM and CDR2 ANQGSEA. V dropped 6 bases and J dropped 3 bases, with 31 bases sitting between them. This CDR3 has 19 amino acids. CDR3 region: CSVPTPPGLAHGVTDTQYF. Written as DNA, the CDR3 is TGCAGCGTCCCCACTCCGCCGGGTTTGGCCCACGGCGTGACAGATACGCAGTATTTT.

A word on this clonotype: At one end, the junction sequence differs from germline, possibly due to a read error. The chain carries TRBV14 and TRBJ1-1; 8 nucleotides align to TRBD1. The germline V gene has CDR1 SGHDN and CDR2 FVKESK. This CDR3 contains 16 residues. CDR3 bases: TGTGCCAGCAGCCAAACCGGACAGGGAACGAACACTGAAGCTTACTTT. Translation: CASSQTGQGTNTEAYF.

This clonotype was detected many times. This chain joins TRBV7-6 and TRBJ1-1; D unclear. The V end lost 5 bases, the J end lost 4 bases, and 8 bases lay between the germline ends. This CDR3 has 12 residues. CDR1 and CDR2 from the germline V gene are SGHVS and FNYEAQ. CDR3 in DNA: TGTGCCAGCAGCCGGTCACCCACTGAAGCTTTCTTT. It translates to CASSRSPTEAFF.

This chain links TRBV28 with TRBJ2-1; D gene uncertain. Germline loops: CDR1 MDHEN, CDR2 SYDVKM. The CDR3 has 15 amino acids. Trimming removed 2 bases at V and 2 bases at J, with 10 bases between. CDR3: CASSLSPGPYNEQFF. Here the CDR3 DNA reads TGTGCCAGCAGTTTAAGCCCTGGACCCTACAATGAGCAGTTCTTC.

The chain employs TRBV7-2 and TRBJ2-5; D unresolved. V lost 4 bases and J 5 bases, leaving 8 bases between the germline ends. This CDR3 comprises 12 residues. Germline-derived CDR1 and CDR2 are SGHTA and FQGNSA. CDR3 sequence: CASSSPGETQYF. The CDR3 nucleotides read TGTGCCAGCAGCTCCCCCGGGGAGACCCAGTACTTC.

The rearrangement joins TRBV7-3 to TRBJ2-1; D may match TRBD1 or TRBD2 (5 bases each). Germline V gene data show CDR1 as SGHTA and CDR2 as FQGTGA. Trimming pared 5 bases from V and 3 bases from J, leaving 14 bases between. CDR3 size: 15 residues. The CDR3 nucleotides are TGTGCCAGCAGCGCCGACGGGACCCACTACAATGAGCAGTTCTTC. Amino acids: CASSADGTHYNEQFF.

Only a few counts were recorded for this clonotype. The chain uses TRBV19 and TRBJ2-7; 8 nucleotides agree with TRBD2. The CDR3 sequence is 14 residues long. The germline V gene encodes CDR1 LNHDA and CDR2 SQIVND (reference sequence). J gave up 2 bases and V 7 bases, and 7 bases lay outside the gene matches. CDR3 sequence reads: CASTRSGGPYEQYF. The DNA for the CDR3 is TGTGCCAGTACCCGAAGCGGGGGCCCCTACGAGCAGTACTTC.

The rearrangement uses TRBV15 and TRBJ2-7; 7 positions match TRBD1. In germline, CDR1 is LNHNV, CDR2 YYDKDF (reference sequence). V shed 5 bases and J 2 bases; nucleotides not matched to a gene: 6. The CDR3 loop spans 14 amino acids. The CDR3 coding sequence is TGTGCCACCAGCCCTCGACAGGGAACCTACGAGCAGTACTTC. Translating it yields CATSPRQGTYEQYF.

This clonotype has only a few counts. This chain uses TRBV19 with TRBJ2-7; no clear D gene. CDR1 and CDR2 (germline): LNHDA, SQIVND (reference sequence). Between the trimmed V and J ends, which lost 2 bases and 2 bases, there was a span of 13 bases. This CDR3 comprises 15 residues. The CDR3 nucleotides are TGTGCCAGTAGTATATATCACAGACCTACCTACGAGCAGTACTTC. Its protein product is CASSIYHRPTYEQYF.

This clonotype was counted only a few times. The chain uses TRBV25-1 and TRBJ2-1; 7 positions agree with TRBD2. Unmatched junction bases numbered 7, after V lost 7 bases and J lost 7 bases. Germline V gene lookup returns CDR1 MGHDK and CDR2 SYGVNS. The CDR3 runs to 13 residues. The CDR3 region has the DNA TGTGCCAGCACCTGGGGGGGGTGGAATGAGCAGTTCTTC. Its translation is CASTWGGWNEQFF.

In this sample, this clonotype turned up a few times. The V call is TRBV4-3, the J call TRBJ2-1, with D tentatively TRBD1 (5 bases). The CDR3 is made up of 15 amino acids. Germline CDR1 LGHNA, CDR2 YSLEER. Trimming took 1 base from V and 4 from J, leaving 11 bases between them. CDR3 loop: CASSQGGAIYNEQFF. The CDR3 coding sequence is TGCGCCAGCAGCCAAGGTGGGGCTATTTACAATGAGCAGTTCTTC.

The chain combines TRBV29-1 with TRBJ1-2; TRBD1 matches 7 bases. Germline V gene sequence: CDR1 SQVTM, CDR2 ANQGSEA. This CDR3 contains 14 residues. The V and J ends lost 4 bases and 8 bases, in that order; junction bases with no gene match: 13. CDR3 protein: CSVVAKTGLEGYTF. CDR3 sequence (DNA): TGCAGCGTTGTCGCGAAGACAGGGCTTGAAGGCTACACCTTC.

CDR3 sequence reads: CASSYKGYNEQFF. DNA of the CDR3: TGTGCCAGCAGTTACAAGGGGTACAATGAGCAGTTCTTC. J is TRBJ2-1 and V is TRBV6-2 or TRBV6-3, with D possibly matching TRBD1 (5 bases). Germline V gene sequence: CDR1 MNHEY, CDR2 SVGEGT. The CDR3 has 13 amino acids. Trimming removed 2 bases from V and 4 bases from J, with 6 bases in between.

The chain joins TRBV29-1 to TRBJ1-2, with D possibly TRBD1 on 5 matching bases. The CDR3 runs 12 residues. Trimming took off 0 bases at V and 12 bases at J, with 14 bases between the two ends. CDR1 and CDR2 from the germline V gene are SQVTM and ANQGSEA. This chain's CDR3 is CSVEEVAGNHTF. The CDR3, as DNA: TGCAGCGTTGAAGAGGTAGCAGGGAACCACACCTTC.

This clonotype was recorded a few times. The CDR3 DNA reads TGCGCCAGCAGCCAAGACAGGGGAATGGACACTGAAGCTTTCTTT. Translation gives CASSQDRGMDTEAFF. The chain carries TRBV4-1 and TRBJ1-1, with D perhaps matching TRBD1 (6 bases). V was trimmed by 0 bases and J by 3 bases, leaving 11 bases between them. Germline loops: CDR1 MGHRA, CDR2 YSYEKL. The CDR3 is made up of 15 amino acids.

This clonotype was counted between two and nine times. The chain has TRBV28 and TRBJ1-1, with D uncertain. This CDR3 is 14 amino acids long. The germline V gene has CDR1 MDHEN and CDR2 SYDVKM. V was pared by 3 bases and J by 0 bases, with 8 bases between. The CDR3 here is CASSLAGMNTEAFF. CDR3 nucleotides: TGTGCCAGCAGTTTGGCAGGTATGAACACTGAAGCTTTCTTT.

In its sample, this clonotype was seen a few times. This rearrangement joins TRBV6-2 or TRBV6-3 to TRBJ2-7, with TRBD2 identical over 8 bases. This CDR3 comprises 14 residues. J was trimmed by 6 bases and V by 6 bases; bases with no gene match: 10. From germline, CDR1 is MNHEY and CDR2 SVGEGT. CDR3 amino acids: CASRPPGGAGEQYF. DNA of the CDR3: TGTGCCAGCAGACCCCCGGGAGGGGCTGGCGAGCAGTACTTC.